The next 8 T cell receptor beta chains were all read from a single sample in a study of cytomegalovirus exposure and HLA in healthy donors. Measured with immunoSEQ multiplex PCR; TCRdb has only the in-frame clones, and not every one. Here the sample spans 100,000 or so clones, 70% to 90% being singletons. Material for sequencing was PBMCs. All receptors come from a woman in her late teens or twenties in good health and CMV-seropositive.

V usage is TRBV11-2 and J usage is TRBJ2-7, with D perhaps TRBD2 (6 bases). Germline V gene lookup returns CDR1 SGHAT and CDR2 FQNNGV. Trimming took 5 bases from V and 2 from J, leaving 16 bases between them. The CDR3 consists of 15 residues. CDR3 amino acids: CASSPSQGGTYEQYF. CDR3 DNA: TGTGCCAGCAGCCCGTCCCAAGGAGGGACCTACGAGCAGTACTTC.

This chain uses TRBV28 with TRBJ2-3; TRBD1 matches 7 bases. Germline V gene lookup returns CDR1 MDHEN and CDR2 SYDVKM. This CDR3 contains 13 residues. The V and J ends lost 8 bases and 3 bases, in that order; junction bases with no gene match: 5. The CDR3 DNA reads TGTGCCAGCGAGGGGGCTCGGACAGATACGCAGTATTTT. Translating gives CASEGARTDTQYF.

The rearrangement links TRBV13 to TRBJ2-7, with 9 bases lining up with TRBD1. The CDR3 runs to 17 residues. Germline CDR1 PRHDT, CDR2 FYEKMQ (reference sequence). V dropped 5 bases and J dropped 2; count of bases not matched to a gene: 13. CDR3 in DNA: TGTGCCAGCAGCGGTGGGGCGGGACAGGGCCCAACCTACGAGCAGTACTTC. It encodes CASSGGAGQGPTYEQYF.

The J gene is TRBJ1-2, the V gene TRBV4-1; D is possibly TRBD1 (6 bases). This CDR3 is 15 amino acids long. Germline CDR1 MGHRA, CDR2 YSYEKL. The V and J ends lost 4 bases and 8 bases respectively, with 20 bases between them. This CDR3 reads CASSPQAGDPRGYTF. DNA for the CDR3: TGCGCCAGCAGCCCACAGGCAGGGGATCCTCGGGGCTACACCTTC.

This chain links TRBV18 with TRBJ2-5; TRBD1 is a possible D gene (6 bases). V was shortened by 1 base and J by 5 bases, with 11 bases between the two germline ends. CDR3 length equals 14 residues. Germline CDR1 KGHSH, CDR2 LQKENI. The CDR3, as DNA: TGTGCCAGCTCACCACAGGGGGTGAAGGAGACCCAGTACTTC. Translated, it gives CASSPQGVKETQYF.

This chain uses TRBV27 with TRBJ2-3; weak D call: TRBD1 (6 bases). The CDR3 sequence is 15 residues long. Germline CDR1 is MNHEY and CDR2 is SMNVEV (reference sequence). The ends were cut back, 5 bases at V and 3 bases at J, with 15 bases in the middle. CDR3 amino acids: CASSLVGGRTDTQYF. CDR3 sequence (DNA): TGTGCCAGCAGTCTAGTAGGGGGAAGGACAGATACGCAGTATTTT.

The chain recombines TRBV16 with TRBJ2-5; D is perhaps TRBD2 (6 bases). Germline assignment: CDR1 KGHSY and CDR2 FQNENV. The V gene lost 2 bases and the J gene lost 4 bases, with 11 bases spanning the gap. The CDR3 spans 14 residues. CDR3 coding DNA: TGTGCCAGCAGCCAAAGCCGGGGAGGAGAGACCCAGTACTTC. The encoded protein is CASSQSRGGETQYF.

The chain recombines TRBV29-1 with TRBJ1-1; D not certain. The CDR3 spans 13 residues. Trimming removed 7 bases from V and 1 base from J, with 13 bases in between. Germline V gives CDR1 SQVTM, CDR2 ANQGSEA. CDR3 protein: CSARQVQNTEAFF. CDR3 bases: TGCAGCGCCCGTCAGGTCCAGAACACTGAAGCTTTCTTT.